These T cell receptor beta chains were read from a single sample in a study of cytomegalovirus exposure and HLA in healthy donors. Here immunoSEQ multiplex PCR was the method, and the copy in TCRdb shows in-frame clones only, minus some. The sample consists of some 170,000 clones, approximately 86% of them appearing once. Source material: PBMCs. The receptors were sampled from a man aged 18 to 30 in good health and CMV-seropositive. Each CDR3 is given with its conserved first and last residue. Some rows have no size entry. The others give once, few or many, or a class for an expanded clone.

v_gene: TRBV9
abundance: once
j_gene: TRBJ1-2
CDR3aa: CASSDGRGTGGYYGYTF

v_gene: TRBV4-1
abundance: once
j_gene: TRBJ1-5
CDR3aa: CASSQDAGAGQHF

v_gene: TRBV27
abundance: NA
j_gene: TRBJ1-1
CDR3aa: CASSLSEDPETEAFF

v_gene: TRBV5-8
abundance: NA
j_gene: TRBJ2-2
CDR3aa: CASSLLPYPGELFF

v_gene: TRBV7-2
abundance: NA
j_gene: TRBJ2-7
CDR3aa: CASSPPTGYYEQYF

v_gene: TRBV5-1
abundance: NA
j_gene: TRBJ1-1
CDR3aa: CASRSGSIRNTEAFF

v_gene: TRBV18
abundance: NA
j_gene: TRBJ2-7
CDR3aa: CASSPPGQGTYEQYF

v_gene: TRBV2
abundance: NA
j_gene: TRBJ2-2
CDR3aa: CASSEGGRATGELFF

v_gene: TRBV6-1
abundance: NA
j_gene: TRBJ1-1
CDR3aa: CASSKAQGVTEAFF

v_gene: TRBV29-1
abundance: NA
j_gene: TRBJ1-1
CDR3aa: CSAGQGALYEAFF

v_gene: TRBV2
abundance: NA
j_gene: TRBJ2-2
CDR3aa: CASSVDSLANTGELFF

v_gene: TRBV6-5
abundance: NA
j_gene: TRBJ2-7
CDR3aa: CASSYSDRAYEQYF

v_gene: TRBV19
abundance: NA
j_gene: TRBJ2-7
CDR3aa: CASSMGGTGDYEQYF

v_gene: TRBV18
abundance: NA
j_gene: TRBJ2-5
CDR3aa: CASSPGQGGETQYF

v_gene: TRBV5-1
abundance: once
j_gene: TRBJ2-3
CDR3aa: CASSSGRTDTQYF

v_gene: TRBV6-4
abundance: few
j_gene: TRBJ1-5
CDR3aa: CASSVLIGQPQHF

v_gene: TRBV2
abundance: NA
j_gene: TRBJ1-4
CDR3aa: CASSSTTAQNEKLFF

v_gene: TRBV9
abundance: NA
j_gene: TRBJ1-1
CDR3aa: CASSGPGQGRIDHEAFF

v_gene: TRBV28
abundance: NA
j_gene: TRBJ1-4
CDR3aa: CASRRYGGTNEKLFF

v_gene: TRBV29-1
abundance: once
j_gene: TRBJ2-3
CDR3aa: CSVVVGFSTDTQYF

v_gene: TRBV5-4
abundance: NA
j_gene: TRBJ2-1
CDR3aa: CASSPRGGTSGGSSYNEQFF

v_gene: TRBV13
abundance: NA
j_gene: TRBJ1-3
CDR3aa: CASSSQFPSGNTIYF

v_gene: TRBV4-2
abundance: NA
j_gene: TRBJ2-5
CDR3aa: CASSQDVAGAGEETQYF

v_gene: TRBV6-1
abundance: NA
j_gene: TRBJ1-1
CDR3aa: CASSGTLGGAMNTEAFF

v_gene: TRBV6-6
abundance: NA
j_gene: TRBJ2-5
CDR3aa: CASTLRQGYQETQYF

v_gene: TRBV4-1
abundance: NA
j_gene: TRBJ2-2
CDR3aa: CASSPTGNGELFF

v_gene: TRBV7-3
abundance: NA
j_gene: TRBJ2-1
CDR3aa: CASSSTFYNEQFF

v_gene: TRBV18
abundance: once
j_gene: TRBJ1-2
CDR3aa: CASSPTGAEGYTF

v_gene: TRBV2
abundance: NA
j_gene: TRBJ1-5
CDR3aa: CASMTGESNQPQHF

v_gene: TRBV19
abundance: NA
j_gene: TRBJ2-3
CDR3aa: CASSRGGSASTDTQYF

v_gene: TRBV7-2
abundance: NA
j_gene: TRBJ1-5
CDR3aa: CASSSRQGPQPQHF

v_gene: TRBV7-2
abundance: NA
j_gene: TRBJ2-3
CDR3aa: CASSLRLSGADTQYF

v_gene: TRBV5-4
abundance: NA
j_gene: TRBJ1-2
CDR3aa: CASSTTGTGVLNYGYTF

v_gene: TRBV5-1
abundance: NA
j_gene: TRBJ2-7
CDR3aa: CASSFEVETGTVYEQYF

v_gene: TRBV11-2
abundance: NA
j_gene: TRBJ2-5
CDR3aa: CASRIRIDRGWQETQYF

v_gene: TRBV29-1
abundance: NA
j_gene: TRBJ2-2
CDR3aa: CSVEIPGTGELFF

v_gene: TRBV9
abundance: few
j_gene: TRBJ2-7
CDR3aa: CASSGLRDEQYF

v_gene: TRBV9
abundance: NA
j_gene: TRBJ2-7
CDR3aa: CASSVEQGSYEQYF

v_gene: TRBV4-1
abundance: few
j_gene: TRBJ2-7
CDR3aa: CASSHGGTEQYF

v_gene: TRBV19
abundance: NA
j_gene: TRBJ2-1
CDR3aa: CASRTRKGTQLSYNEQFF

v_gene: TRBV18
abundance: NA
j_gene: TRBJ2-7
CDR3aa: CASSPPERAGYEQYF

v_gene: TRBV11-2
abundance: NA
j_gene: TRBJ2-7
CDR3aa: CASSLGQGSSYEQYF